These T cell receptor beta chains were read from a single sample in a study of blood T cell repertoires in COVID-19. The assay was immunoSEQ multiplex PCR, and TCRdb's table has in-frame clones only and misses some. The sample lists about 98,000 clones, roughly 82% seen once, with around a sixth in the top ten. Material: peripheral blood. All receptors come from a man aged 80 or over with acute or convalescent COVID-19. Both conserved end residues are part of each CDR3. D genes are given only for firm matches. A clone size is listed for some rows: how often the clone was seen (once, few, many), or a class if it is expanded.

TRBJ2-6 | - | - | TRBV5-4 | CASSLGGPGANVLTF | TGTGCCAGCAGCTTGGGGGGGCCTGGGGCCAACGTCCTGACTTTC
TRBJ2-7 | - | TRBD2 | TRBV19 | CASSIGSLAGDSYEQYF | TGTGCCAGTAGTATAGGTTCCCTAGCGGGGGACTCCTACGAGCAGTACTTC
TRBJ2-2 | - | - | TRBV19 | CASFGQTGELFF | TGTGCCAGTTTCGGACAGACCGGGGAGCTGTTTTTT
TRBJ2-6 | - | - | TRBV5-1 | CASSFGGVSGANVLTF | TGCGCCAGCAGCTTTGGAGGGGTGTCGGGGGCCAACGTCCTGACTTTC
TRBJ1-2 | once | - | TRBV29-1 | CSVDGYGYTF | TGCAGCGTTGACGGGTACGGCTACACCTTC
TRBJ2-4 | once | TRBD2 | TRBV6-2/TRBV6-3 | CASSYELAGGVGPIAKNIQYF | TGTGCCAGCAGTTACGAACTAGCGGGAGGGGTAGGTCCGATAGCCAAAAACATTCAGTACTTC
TRBJ2-5 | - | TRBD2 | TRBV5-1 | CASRPGLAGGETQYF | TGCGCCAGCAGGCCCGGACTAGCGGGAGGAGAGACCCAGTACTTC
TRBJ2-7 | - | TRBD2 | TRBV11-2 | CASSSYGTSPEQYF | TGTGCCAGCAGCTCGTACGGGACTAGCCCCGAGCAGTACTTC
TRBJ1-4 | - | - | TRBV18 | CASSPPHLEKLFF | TGTGCCAGCTCGCCACCTCATTTGGAAAAACTGTTTTTT
TRBJ2-7 | - | - | TRBV9 | CASSVATGSLGGVRQYF | TGTGCCAGCAGCGTAGCTACGGGGAGCCTGGGAGGAGTCAGGCAGTACTTC
TRBJ2-5 | once | - | TRBV5-6 | CASSDLVGSQETQYF | TGTGCCAGCTCCGACTTGGTGGGGAGCCAAGAGACCCAGTACTTC
TRBJ2-7 | - | - | TRBV5-4 | CASSLTGPLINEQYF | TGTGCCAGCAGCTTGACAGGGCCCCTCATAAACGAGCAGTACTTC
TRBJ1-4 | - | - | TRBV7-9 | CASSYGGAVGDEKLFF | TGTGCCAGCAGCTATGGGGGCGCGGTTGGGGATGAAAAACTGTTTTTT
TRBJ1-5 | few | - | TRBV6-2/TRBV6-3 | CASSYPQFSNQPQHF | TGTGCCAGCAGTTACCCACAATTTAGCAATCAGCCCCAGCATTTT
TRBJ1-1 | - | TRBD1 | TRBV30 | CAWRGQPNTEAFF | TGTGCCTGGAGGGGACAGCCGAACACTGAAGCTTTCTTT
TRBJ2-3 | - | TRBD1 | TRBV2 | CASSGDSPTDTQYF | TGTGCCAGCAGTGGGGACAGTCCCACAGATACGCAGTATTTT
TRBJ2-7 | - | TRBD2 | TRBV18 | CASSPRTSGSYEQYF | TGTGCCAGCTCACCAAGGACTAGCGGCTCCTACGAGCAGTACTTC
TRBJ2-3 | few | TRBD2 | TRBV7-8 | CASSLRREAGDTQYF | TGTGCCAGCAGCTTAAGACGGGAGGCGGGAGATACGCAGTATTTT
TRBJ2-3 | once | - | TRBV28 | CASSLSGGISTDTQYF | TGTGCCAGCAGTCTCTCAGGAGGGATATCAACAGATACGCAGTATTTT
TRBJ1-5 | - | - | TRBV12-3/TRBV12-4 | CASSSQGNQPQHF | TGTGCCAGCAGTTCACAGGGTAATCAGCCCCAGCATTTT
TRBJ2-7 | few | - | TRBV28 | CASTRRRNLEQYF | TGTGCCAGCACGCGGAGGCGAAATTTAGAGCAGTACTTC
TRBJ2-7 | - | - | TRBV2 | CASLRDGNSYEQYF | TGTGCCAGCTTGAGAGACGGGAACTCCTACGAGCAGTACTTC
TRBJ2-7 | once | - | TRBV30 | CAWRAGLEQYF | TGTGCCTGGAGGGCTGGCCTCGAGCAGTACTTC
TRBJ2-1 | - | - | TRBV6-5 | CASRLITGEQFF | TGTGCCAGCAGACTCATAACTGGTGAGCAGTTCTTC
TRBJ2-1 | - | - | TRBV4-3 | CASSQDTMSSYNEQFF | TGCGCCAGCAGCCAAGACACCATGAGCTCCTACAATGAGCAGTTCTTC
TRBJ2-1 | - | TRBD2 | TRBV6-2/TRBV6-3 | CASSYSGLAFKQFF | TGTGCCAGCAGTTACTCTGGACTAGCTTTTAAGCAGTTCTTC
TRBJ2-5 | - | - | TRBV30 | CAWRGAGGIETQYF | TGTGCCTGGAGGGGGGCAGGGGGGATCGAGACCCAGTACTTC
TRBJ2-2 | - | TRBD2 | TRBV5-4 | CASSFGLAGSTGELFF | TGTGCCAGCAGCTTCGGACTAGCGGGAAGTACCGGGGAGCTGTTTTTT
TRBJ2-3 | - | TRBD2 | TRBV9 | CASSVGSGALDTQYF | TGTGCCAGCAGCGTTGGTAGCGGGGCCCTCGATACGCAGTATTTT
TRBJ1-3 | - | - | TRBV30 | CAWSFLSGNTIYF | TGTGCCTGGAGTTTTCTATCTGGAAACACCATATATTTT
TRBJ2-5 | - | - | TRBV3-1/TRBV3-2 | CASRRTGGVLETQYF | TGTGCCAGCAGACGTACAGGGGGGGTCTTAGAGACCCAGTACTTC
TRBJ2-1 | - | TRBD1 | TRBV6-5 | CATNPTGAYNEQFF | TGTGCCACCAACCCGACAGGGGCCTACAATGAGCAGTTCTTC
TRBJ2-6 | - | - | TRBV5-1 | CASSFTGSGANVLTF | TGCGCCAGCAGCTTTACAGGGAGTGGGGCCAACGTCCTGACTTTC
TRBJ1-6 | - | - | TRBV30 | CAWSVPGGWDSPLHF | TGTGCCTGGAGTGTACCCGGGGGTTGGGATTCACCCCTCCACTTT